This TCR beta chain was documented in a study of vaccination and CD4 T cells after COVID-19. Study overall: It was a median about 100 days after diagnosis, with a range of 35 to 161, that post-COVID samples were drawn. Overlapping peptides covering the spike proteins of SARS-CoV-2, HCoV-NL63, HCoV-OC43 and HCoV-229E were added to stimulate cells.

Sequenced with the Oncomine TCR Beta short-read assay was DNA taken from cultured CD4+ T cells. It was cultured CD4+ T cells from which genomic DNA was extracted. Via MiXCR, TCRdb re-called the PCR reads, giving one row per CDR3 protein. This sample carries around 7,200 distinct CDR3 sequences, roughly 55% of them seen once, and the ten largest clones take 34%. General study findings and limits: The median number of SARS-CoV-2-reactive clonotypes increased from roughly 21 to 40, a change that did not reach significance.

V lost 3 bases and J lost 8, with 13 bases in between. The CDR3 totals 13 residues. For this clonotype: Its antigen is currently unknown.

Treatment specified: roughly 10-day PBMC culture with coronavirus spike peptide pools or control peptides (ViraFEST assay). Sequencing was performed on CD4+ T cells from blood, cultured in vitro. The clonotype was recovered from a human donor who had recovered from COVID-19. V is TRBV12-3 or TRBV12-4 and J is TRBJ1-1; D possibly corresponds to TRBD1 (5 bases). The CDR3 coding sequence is TGTGCCAGCAGTTTCAGGGTCTCGGGGGAAGCTTTCTTT. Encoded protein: CASSFRVSGEAFF.